The clone carrying this TCR beta chain was seen at least ten times. Its antigen is currently unknown. TCRdb recomputed calls from the 5' RACE reads with MiXCR, one row per CDR3 protein. This table has around 100,000 distinct CDR3 sequences, 4.4% appearing once. Time point indicated: sample taken at primary tumor resection. Unsorted samples of tumor, nontumor lung or frozen PBMC had their whole RNA sequenced. The sample is drawn from a study of spatial heterogeneity in lung cancer. Study-wide results and limits: Mutation counts in tumors were tracked by counts of expanded intratumoral alpha and beta TCRs.

V lost 7 bases, J lost 9 bases, and 22 bases lay in between. The CDR3 runs to 15 residues. From germline, CDR1 is SEHNR and CDR2 FQNEAQ (reference sequence). This chain uses TRBV7-9 with TRBJ2-1; a weak D match, TRBD2 (6 bases). The sequence was obtained from a male donor with early-stage non-small cell lung cancer. This specimen consisted of lung tumor tissue, obtained at surgery. The CDR3 DNA sequence: TGTGCCAGCACCCTGCTTACTCCCTTGGGAGGTGAGCAGTTCTTC. Its protein is CASTLLTPLGGEQFF.